The T cell receptor beta chain under discussion was sequenced for a study of T cells after yellow fever vaccination. The study's findings and limits: A faster peak, day 5 versus 15, was reached by the weaker secondary response.

After removal of 3 bases from V and 0 bases from J, the junction contained 3 bases not matched to a gene. The germline V gene has CDR1 KGHSH and CDR2 LQKENI. The CDR3 spans 16 residues. The authors made TCR cDNA by 5'RACE template switching, adding a universal primer site and UMIs. Using its own MiXCR run on the 5' RACE reads, TCRdb lists one record per CDR3 protein. The sample holds under 550,000 distinct CDR3 sequences, just over 20% seen once. This clonotype was found a few times. Its antigen is not known. The sample in question was PBMCs, obtained 20 to 25 days after the first yellow fever vaccination. The source of this sequence is a man aged 18 to 29 who received the YFV17D yellow fever vaccine. The chain has TRBV18 and TRBJ1-5, with 9 bases matching TRBD1. CDR3 sequence: CASSPTGQGSNQPQHF. CDR3 sequence (DNA): TGTGCCAGCTCACCGACGGGACAGGGTAGCAATCAGCCCCAGCATTTT.